This TCR beta chain was recorded in a study of TIL therapy for anti-PD-1-resistant metastatic lung cancer. Study as a whole: Several tumors were EGFR-mutant and two were ALK-rearranged. Findings and caveats of the study: Patients were highly selected, enriched for treatment-naive, never-smoker and oncogene-addicted cases.

Regarding time point: pre-treatment sample, taken before nivolumab and TIL therapy. Germline V gives CDR1 SSHAT, CDR2 FNYEAQ (reference sequence). V lost 8 bases and J lost 2; bases outside the gene matches: 13. CDR3 length: 16 residues. Sequencing used immunoSEQ v3. TCRdb's table, derived via immunoSEQ multiplex PCR, lists solely in-frame clones and lacks some. The sample records some 50,000 clones, around three quarters being singletons. As regards this clone: The antigen remains unidentified.

Sequences were derived from blood, sampled at baseline. This chain uses TRBV7-7 with TRBJ2-3; TRBD2 matches at 7 bases. The receptor comes from a man between 65 and 85 years old with non-small cell lung cancer. CDR3 in DNA: TGTGCCAGCTTCCTCGGGAGGACGCATGACACAGATACGCAGTATTTT. Its protein product is CASFLGRTHDTDTQYF.